The 4 T cell receptor beta chains presented below share a single source sample, sequenced in a study of tumor-infiltrating lymphocytes in oesophageal squamous cell carcinoma. Via MiXCR, TCRdb re-called the PCR reads, giving one row per CDR3 protein. Seen here are about 13,000 distinct CDR3 sequences, roughly 50% observed once, and the top ten hold approximately 35%. Sequenced input: esophageal tumor tissue. These receptors all come from a male donor with esophageal squamous cell carcinoma.

This clonotype has just a few counts. V gene TRBV7-8 combines with J gene TRBJ2-7; the match to TRBD2 covers 9 bases. The DNA end favors TRBJ2-1, so the J call may be wrong. The CDR3 covers 15 residues. In germline, CDR1 is SGHVS, CDR2 FQNEAQ. The CDR3 region has the DNA TGTGCCAGCAGCTTAGTCCTAGCGGGATATGTTGAGCAGTTCTTC. Translated: CASSLVLAGYVEQFF.

The V and J genes are TRBV11-2 and TRBJ2-3; 12 bases are shared with TRBD2. The end of the DNA is better explained by TRBJ2-5, so the J call may be wrong. This CDR3 spans 15 amino acids. Germline CDR1 and CDR2: SGHAT and FQNNGV. The CDR3 bases are TGTGCCAGCAGCTTCTCTAGCGGGGGGGCTGAGACCCAGTACTTC. This sequence encodes CASSFSSGGAETQYF.

This chain joins TRBV7-2 and TRBJ2-1; D unclear. Judging by the DNA end, TRBJ2-7 fits better; the J call may be wrong. There are 12 residues in the CDR3. The V gene's germline CDR1 is SGHTA and CDR2 FQGNSA. CDR3 in amino acids: CASSLHKGEQYF. The DNA of the CDR3 is TGTGCCAGCAGCTTACATAAGGGCGAGCAGTACTTC.

The chain has TRBV12-3 or TRBV12-4 and TRBJ1-5; D might be TRBD1 (5 bases). This CDR3 spans 13 amino acids. Trimming cost V 3 bases and J 6 bases, with 9 bases left between them. DNA of the CDR3: TGTGCCAGCAGTTTGGGGGGGGGTCAGCCCCAGCATTTT. Its translation: CASSLGGGQPQHF.